This T cell receptor (beta chain) was recorded in a study of blood T cell repertoires in COVID-19. Across the whole study: Sources were T cells, B-cell-depleted T cells, or PBMCs; the material itself was cDNA or gDNA.

There are 12 residues in the CDR3. Trimming took 0 bases from V and 8 from J, leaving 8 bases between them. CDR1 and CDR2 from the germline V gene are SGHDT and YYEEEE. Sequencing used immunoSEQ multiplex PCR; TCRdb keeps in-frame clones, though not all of them. The sample yields hundreds of thousands of clones, 70% to 90% seen once. The TCR comes from a young woman who had recovered from COVID-19. The sample comprised peripheral blood. V is TRBV5-6 and J is TRBJ1-2; D gene unclear. This chain's CDR3 is CASSLVSQGYTF. The CDR3 DNA sequence: TGTGCCAGCAGCTTGGTATCACAGGGCTACACCTTC. Full variable domain (remainder filled in from reference TRBV5-6 and TRBJ1-2): DAGVTQSPTHLIKTRGQQVTLRCSPKSGHDTVSWYQQALGQGPQFIFQYYEEEERQRGNFPDRFSGHQFPNYSSELNVNALLLGDSALYLCASSLVSQGYTFGSGTRLTVV.